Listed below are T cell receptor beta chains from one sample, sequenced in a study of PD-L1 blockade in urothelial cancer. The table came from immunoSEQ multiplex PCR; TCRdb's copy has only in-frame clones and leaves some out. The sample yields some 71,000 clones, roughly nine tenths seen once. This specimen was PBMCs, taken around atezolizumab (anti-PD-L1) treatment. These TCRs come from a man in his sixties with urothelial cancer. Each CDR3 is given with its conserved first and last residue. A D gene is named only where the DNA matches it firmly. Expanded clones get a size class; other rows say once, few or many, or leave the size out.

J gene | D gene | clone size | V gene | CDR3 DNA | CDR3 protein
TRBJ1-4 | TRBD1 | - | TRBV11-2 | TGTGCCAGCAGCTTAACAAACGGAGGGGGCGCGAGGGAAAAACTGTTTTTT | CASSLTNGGGAREKLFF
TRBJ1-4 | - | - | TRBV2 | TGTGCCAGCAGACGACAGGTGGCAACTAATGAAAAACTGTTTTTT | CASRRQVATNEKLFF
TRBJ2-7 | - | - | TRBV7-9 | TGTGCCAGCAGCCCCGACAGTCACGAGCAGTACTTC | CASSPDSHEQYF
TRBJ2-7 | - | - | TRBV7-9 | TGTGCCAGCAGCTCAGAGGTCGGCGAGCAGTACTTC | CASSSEVGEQYF
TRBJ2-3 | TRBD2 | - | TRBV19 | TGTGCCAGTAGTAACTCCGGGGGGGTTACAGATACGCAGTATTTT | CASSNSGGVTDTQYF
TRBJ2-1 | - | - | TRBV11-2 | TGTGCCAGCAGCCTGAATAGTTACAATGAGCAGTTCTTC | CASSLNSYNEQFF
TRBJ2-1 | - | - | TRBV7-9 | TGTGCCAGCAGCCCGACCAGTCTGAGGAGCGAGCAGTTCTTC | CASSPTSLRSEQFF
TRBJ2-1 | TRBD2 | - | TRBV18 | TGTGCCAGCTCACCACCGGTCGCTAGCGGGAAGACCTACAATGAGCAGTTCTTC | CASSPPVASGKTYNEQFF
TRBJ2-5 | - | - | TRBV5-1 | TGCGCCAGCAGCTTGGGATCGGGTTTACAGACCCAGTACTTC | CASSLGSGLQTQYF
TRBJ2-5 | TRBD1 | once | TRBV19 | TGTGCCAGTAGCCGACAGGGGGGGGAGACCCAGTACTTC | CASSRQGGETQYF
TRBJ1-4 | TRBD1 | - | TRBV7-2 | TGTGCCAGCAGCGGTACCGGGACAGCAAAAAATGAAAAACTGTTTTTT | CASSGTGTAKNEKLFF
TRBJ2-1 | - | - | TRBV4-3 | TGCGCCAGCGGACCAGGGGCCAGGAATGAGCAGTTCTTC | CASGPGARNEQFF
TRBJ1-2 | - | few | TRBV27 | TGTGCCAGCAGTTGGACGGGGGGCGGTGGCTACACCTTC | CASSWTGGGGYTF
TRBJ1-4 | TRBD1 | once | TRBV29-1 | TGCAGTGTAAGACAGGGCTCAGTAACTAATGAAAAACTGTTTTTT | CSVRQGSVTNEKLFF
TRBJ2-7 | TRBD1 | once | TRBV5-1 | TGCGCCAGCAGCAATGGACAGGTCTGGGGCGAGCAGTACTTC | CASSNGQVWGEQYF
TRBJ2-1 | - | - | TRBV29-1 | TGCAGCGTTGAGTGGGGGGGCCGTAATGAGCAGTTCTTC | CSVEWGGRNEQFF